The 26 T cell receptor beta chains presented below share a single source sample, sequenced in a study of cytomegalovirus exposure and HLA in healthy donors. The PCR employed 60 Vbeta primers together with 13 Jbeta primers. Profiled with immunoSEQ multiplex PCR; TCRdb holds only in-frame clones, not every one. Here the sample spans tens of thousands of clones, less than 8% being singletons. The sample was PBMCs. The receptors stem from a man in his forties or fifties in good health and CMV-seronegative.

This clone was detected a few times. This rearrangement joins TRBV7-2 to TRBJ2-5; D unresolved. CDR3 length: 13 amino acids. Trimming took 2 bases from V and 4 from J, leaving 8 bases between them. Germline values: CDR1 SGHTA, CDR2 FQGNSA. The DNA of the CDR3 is TGTGCCAGCAGCTTAAGATCGCGAGAGACCCAGTACTTC. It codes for CASSLRSRETQYF.

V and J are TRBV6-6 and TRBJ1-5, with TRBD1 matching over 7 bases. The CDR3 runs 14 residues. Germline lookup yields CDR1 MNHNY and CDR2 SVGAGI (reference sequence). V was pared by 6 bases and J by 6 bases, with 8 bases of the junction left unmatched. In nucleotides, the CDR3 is TGTGCCAGCAGAGCCGGGACAGCGAGTCAGCCCCAGCATTTT. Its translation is CASRAGTASQPQHF.

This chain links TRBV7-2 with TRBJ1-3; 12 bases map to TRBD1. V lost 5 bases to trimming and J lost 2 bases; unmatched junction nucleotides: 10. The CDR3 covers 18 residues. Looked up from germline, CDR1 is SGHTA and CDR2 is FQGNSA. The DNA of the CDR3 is TGTGCCAGCAGCCCCTACCTCCGGGACAGGGGGCCTGGAAACACCATATATTTT. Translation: CASSPYLRDRGPGNTIYF.

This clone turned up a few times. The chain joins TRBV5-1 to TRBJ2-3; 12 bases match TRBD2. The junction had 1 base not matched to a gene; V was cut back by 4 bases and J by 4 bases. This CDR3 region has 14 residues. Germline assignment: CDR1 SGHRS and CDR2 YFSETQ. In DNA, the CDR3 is TGCGCCAGCAGCCTAGCGGGGGGGCCAGATACGCAGTATTTT. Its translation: CASSLAGGPDTQYF.

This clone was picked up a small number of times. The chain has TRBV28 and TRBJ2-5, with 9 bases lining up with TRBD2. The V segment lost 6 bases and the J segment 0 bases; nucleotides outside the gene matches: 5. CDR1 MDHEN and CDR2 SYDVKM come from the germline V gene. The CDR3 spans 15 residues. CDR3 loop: CASRLAGGYQETQYF. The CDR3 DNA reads TGTGCCAGCAGGCTGGCGGGAGGGTACCAAGAGACCCAGTACTTC.

The CDR3 spells CASSMNREDYGYTF. The CDR3 nucleotides are TGTGCCAGCAGTATGAACAGGGAAGACTATGGCTACACCTTC. The V call is TRBV28, the J call TRBJ1-2, with TRBD1 as a possible D gene (6 bases). The V gene's germline CDR1 is MDHEN and CDR2 SYDVKM. This CDR3 spans 14 amino acids. V lost 5 bases to trimming and J lost 3 bases, with 13 bases between them.

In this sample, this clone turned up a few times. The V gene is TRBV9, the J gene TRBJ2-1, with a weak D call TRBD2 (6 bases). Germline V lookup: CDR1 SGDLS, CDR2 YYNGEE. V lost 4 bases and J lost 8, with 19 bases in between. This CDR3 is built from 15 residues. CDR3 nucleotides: TGTGCCAGCAGCCCCAGCCGACTAGTCCGCCATGAGCAGTTCTTC. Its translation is CASSPSRLVRHEQFF.

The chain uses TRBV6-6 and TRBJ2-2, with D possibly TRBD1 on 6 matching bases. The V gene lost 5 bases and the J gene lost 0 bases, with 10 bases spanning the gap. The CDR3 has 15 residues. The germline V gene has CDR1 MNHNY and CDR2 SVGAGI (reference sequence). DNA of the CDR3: TGTGCCAGCAGTGGACAGCAACCGAACACCGGGGAGCTGTTTTTT. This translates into CASSGQQPNTGELFF.

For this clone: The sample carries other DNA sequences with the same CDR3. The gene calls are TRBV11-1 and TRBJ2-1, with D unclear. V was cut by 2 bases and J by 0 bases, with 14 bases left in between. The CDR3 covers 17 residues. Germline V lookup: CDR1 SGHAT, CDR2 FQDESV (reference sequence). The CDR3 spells CASSLILSRSSYNEQFF. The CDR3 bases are TGTGCCAGCAGCTTAATTCTCTCTAGGAGCTCCTACAATGAGCAGTTCTTC.

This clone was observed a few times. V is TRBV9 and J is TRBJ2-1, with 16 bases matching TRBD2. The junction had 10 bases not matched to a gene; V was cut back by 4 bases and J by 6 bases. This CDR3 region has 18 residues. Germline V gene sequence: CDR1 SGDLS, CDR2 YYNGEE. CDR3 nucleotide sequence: TGTGCCAGCAGCCTCAAGGGACTAGCGGGAGGGCCGGGCAATGAGCAGTTCTTC. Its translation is CASSLKGLAGGPGNEQFF.

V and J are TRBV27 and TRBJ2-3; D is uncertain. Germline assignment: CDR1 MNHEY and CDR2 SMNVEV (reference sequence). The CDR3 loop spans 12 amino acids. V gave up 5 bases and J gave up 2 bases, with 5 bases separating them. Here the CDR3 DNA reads TGTGCCAGCAGTCCTAACACAGATACGCAGTATTTT. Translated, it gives CASSPNTDTQYF.

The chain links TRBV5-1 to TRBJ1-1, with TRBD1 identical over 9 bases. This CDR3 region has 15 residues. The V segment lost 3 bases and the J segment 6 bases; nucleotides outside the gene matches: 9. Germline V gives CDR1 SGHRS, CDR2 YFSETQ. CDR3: CASSSGQGSYAEAFF. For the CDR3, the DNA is TGCGCCAGCAGCTCCGGACAGGGGTCCTACGCTGAAGCTTTCTTT.

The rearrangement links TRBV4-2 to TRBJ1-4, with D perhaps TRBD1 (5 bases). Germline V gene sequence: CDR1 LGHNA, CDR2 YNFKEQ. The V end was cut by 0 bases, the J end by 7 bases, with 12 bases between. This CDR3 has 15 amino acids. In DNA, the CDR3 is TGTGCCAGCAGCCAAGAAGGGAGGGGTTCTGAAAAACTGTTTTTT. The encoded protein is CASSQEGRGSEKLFF.

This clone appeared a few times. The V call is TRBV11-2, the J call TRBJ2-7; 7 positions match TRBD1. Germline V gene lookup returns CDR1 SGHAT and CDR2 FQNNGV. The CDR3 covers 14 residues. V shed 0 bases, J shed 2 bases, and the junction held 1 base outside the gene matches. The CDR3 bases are TGTGCCAGCAGCTTAGACGGGACAGCCTACGAGCAGTACTTC. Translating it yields CASSLDGTAYEQYF.

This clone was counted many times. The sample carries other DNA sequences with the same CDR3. CDR3 region: CASSFRGNTIYF. The CDR3 DNA is TGTGCCAGCAGTTTTCGGGGAAACACCATATATTTT. This chain joins TRBV28 and TRBJ1-3; D remains ambiguous. Germline V CDR1 and CDR2: MDHEN, SYDVKM. Trimming took off 3 bases at V and 4 bases at J, with 4 bases between the two ends. The length of the CDR3 is 12 residues.

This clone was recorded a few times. The CDR3 DNA sequence: TGTGCCAGCAGCCAGACAATGAACACTGAAGCTTTCTTT. Amino acid sequence: CASSQTMNTEAFF. The chain recombines TRBV5-8 with TRBJ1-1; no reliable D call. V lost 4 bases, J lost 0 bases, and 7 bases lay in between. This CDR3 spans 13 amino acids. The germline V gene has CDR1 SGHTS and CDR2 YDEGEE.

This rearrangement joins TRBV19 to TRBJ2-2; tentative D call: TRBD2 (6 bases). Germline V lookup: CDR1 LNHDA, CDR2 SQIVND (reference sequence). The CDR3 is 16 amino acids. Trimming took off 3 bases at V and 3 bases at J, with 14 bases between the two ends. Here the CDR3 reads CASSMSGSRYTGELFF. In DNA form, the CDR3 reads TGTGCCAGTAGTATGTCCGGGAGTCGTTACACCGGGGAGCTGTTTTTT.

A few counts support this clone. CDR3 amino acids: CASSSDRVMKAEAFF. The CDR3 DNA follows: TGTGCCAGCAGCTCGGACAGGGTAATGAAGGCTGAAGCTTTCTTT. This sequence joins TRBV5-6 and TRBJ1-1; 8 bases match TRBD1. Germline V lookup: CDR1 SGHDT, CDR2 YYEEEE. The CDR3 has 15 amino acids. The V gene end was trimmed by 3 bases and the J gene end by 6 bases; junction bases not matched to a gene: 10.

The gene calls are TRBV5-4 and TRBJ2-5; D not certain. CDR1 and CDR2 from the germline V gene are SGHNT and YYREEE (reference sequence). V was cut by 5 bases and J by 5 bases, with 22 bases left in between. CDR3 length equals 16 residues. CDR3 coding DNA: TGTGCCAGCAGTCAAACTATACCCGACGGTAGGGAGACCCAGTACTTC. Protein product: CASSQTIPDGRETQYF. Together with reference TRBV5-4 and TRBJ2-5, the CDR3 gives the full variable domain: ETGVTQSPTHLIKTRGQQVTLRCSSQSGHNTVSWYQQALGQGPQFIFQYYREEENGRGNFPPRFSGLQFPNYSSELNVNALELDDSALYLCASSQTIPDGRETQYFGPGTRLLVL.

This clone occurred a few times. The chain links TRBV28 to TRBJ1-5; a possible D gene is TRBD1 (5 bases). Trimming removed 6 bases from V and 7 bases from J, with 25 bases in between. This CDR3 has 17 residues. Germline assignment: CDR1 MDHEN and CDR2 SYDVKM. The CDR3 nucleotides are TGTGCCAGCAGCCCCCTCACGCTCAGGGAAATGGGGCAGCCCCAGCATTTT. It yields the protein CASSPLTLREMGQPQHF.

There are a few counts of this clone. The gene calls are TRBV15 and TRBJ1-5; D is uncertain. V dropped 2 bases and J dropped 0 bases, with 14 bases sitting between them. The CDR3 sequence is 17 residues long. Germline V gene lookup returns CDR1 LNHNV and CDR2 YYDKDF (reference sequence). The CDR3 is CATSRRPTSYSNQPQHF. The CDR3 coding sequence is TGTGCCACCAGCAGACGGCCGACATCGTATAGCAATCAGCCCCAGCATTTT.

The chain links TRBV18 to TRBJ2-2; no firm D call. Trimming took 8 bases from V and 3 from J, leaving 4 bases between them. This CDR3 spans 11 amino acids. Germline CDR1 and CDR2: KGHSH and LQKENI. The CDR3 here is CASQDTGELFF. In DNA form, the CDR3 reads TGTGCCAGCCAGGACACCGGGGAGCTGTTTTTT.

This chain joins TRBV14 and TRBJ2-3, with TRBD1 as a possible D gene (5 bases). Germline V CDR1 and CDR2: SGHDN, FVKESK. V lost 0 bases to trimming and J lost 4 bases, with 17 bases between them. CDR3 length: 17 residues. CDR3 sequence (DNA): TGTGCCAGCAGCCAAGATTTTAAGGGCCCGACAGCAGATACGCAGTATTTT. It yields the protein CASSQDFKGPTADTQYF.

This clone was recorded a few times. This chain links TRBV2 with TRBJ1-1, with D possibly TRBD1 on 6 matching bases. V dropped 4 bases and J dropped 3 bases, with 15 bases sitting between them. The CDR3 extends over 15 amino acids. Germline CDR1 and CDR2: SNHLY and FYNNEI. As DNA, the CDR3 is TGTGCCAGCAGTGGTGGGACAAATATGGACACTGAAGCTTTCTTT. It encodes CASSGGTNMDTEAFF. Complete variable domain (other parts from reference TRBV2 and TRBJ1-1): EPEVTQTPSHQVTQMGQEVILRCVPISNHLYFYWYRQILGQKVEFLVSFYNNEISEKSEIFDDQFSVERPDGSNFTLKIRSTKLEDSAMYFCASSGGTNMDTEAFFGQGTRLTVV.

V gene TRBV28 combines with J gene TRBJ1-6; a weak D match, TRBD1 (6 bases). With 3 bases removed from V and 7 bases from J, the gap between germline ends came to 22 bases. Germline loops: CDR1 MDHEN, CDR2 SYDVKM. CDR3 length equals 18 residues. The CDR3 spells CASSFGDTGGAGNSPLHF. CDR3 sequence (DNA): TGTGCCAGCAGTTTTGGAGACACGGGGGGGGCAGGGAATTCACCCCTCCACTTT.

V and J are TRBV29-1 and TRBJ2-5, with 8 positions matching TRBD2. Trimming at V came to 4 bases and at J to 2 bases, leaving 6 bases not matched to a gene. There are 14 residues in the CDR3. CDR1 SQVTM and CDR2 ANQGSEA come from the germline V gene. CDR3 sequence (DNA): TGCAGCGTTGGAATACTAGCGGCACAAGAGACCCAGTACTTC. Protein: CSVGILAAQETQYF.